The 7 T cell receptor beta chains given below trace back to one sample, sequenced in a study of siplizumab effects on memory and regulatory T cells. Repertoires were generated with immunoSEQ multiplex PCR, while TCRdb's copy carries only in-frame clones and drops some. The table records roughly 50,000 clones, about 90% of them present only once. The source material was naive CD8+ T cells sorted from blood. The source of these receptors is a human donor in good health.

V is TRBV19 and J is TRBJ1-1; D not resolved. This CDR3 has 13 residues. The germline V gene has CDR1 LNHDA and CDR2 SQIVND (reference sequence). The V and J ends lost 2 bases and 4 bases respectively, with 8 bases between them. CDR3 residues: CASSISGPTEAFF. CDR3 in DNA: TGTGCCAGTAGTATATCTGGCCCCACTGAAGCTTTCTTT.

This chain uses TRBV27 with TRBJ2-3; TRBD2 agrees at 9 bases. Germline CDR1 MNHEY, CDR2 SMNVEV (reference sequence). The CDR3 extends over 15 amino acids. V trimming: 6 bases; J trimming: 4 bases; junction bases outside the gene matches: 8. The CDR3 DNA follows: TGTGCCAGCAGCCTCCTAGCGGGACTCCCAGATACGCAGTATTTT. Its protein is CASSLLAGLPDTQYF.

This clone was seen a few times. The CDR3 sequence is CASSEFHEAFF. The CDR3 region has the DNA TGTGCCAGCAGTGAATTCCATGAAGCTTTCTTT. The V call is TRBV6-1, the J call TRBJ1-1; D is undetermined. CDR3 length equals 11 residues. V gave up 2 bases and J gave up 7 bases, with 5 bases separating them. Germline lookup yields CDR1 MNHNS and CDR2 SASEGT.

This clone was observed a few times. V gene TRBV2 combines with J gene TRBJ2-7; D is perhaps TRBD1 (5 bases). Trimming stripped 6 bases from V and 0 bases from J, with 12 bases between. Germline V gene lookup returns CDR1 SNHLY and CDR2 FYNNEI. The CDR3 contains 14 residues. This CDR3 is CASRDTSSSYEQYF. The DNA for the CDR3 is TGTGCCAGCAGGGACACCTCGAGCTCCTACGAGCAGTACTTC.

This chain links TRBV6-1 with TRBJ2-7; no definite D call. The ends were cut back, 3 bases at V and 0 bases at J, with 3 bases in the middle. Germline CDR1 MNHNS, CDR2 SASEGT. The CDR3 length is 12 residues. The CDR3 protein is CASSDSSYEQYF. DNA of the CDR3: TGTGCCAGCAGTGACAGCTCCTACGAGCAGTACTTC.

The chain has TRBV5-4 and TRBJ2-1; 8 bases align to TRBD2. The length of the CDR3 is 11 residues. The ends lost 7 bases at V and 6 bases at J; junction bases unmatched: 0. Germline V gives CDR1 SGHNT, CDR2 YYREEE (reference sequence). The CDR3, as DNA: TGTGCCAGCGGGACTAGCAATGAGCAGTTCTTC. This encodes CASGTSNEQFF. Together with reference TRBV5-4 and TRBJ2-1, the CDR3 gives the full variable domain: ETGVTQSPTHLIKTRGQQVTLRCSSQSGHNTVSWYQQALGQGPQFIFQYYREEENGRGNFPPRFSGLQFPNYSSELNVNALELDDSALYLCASGTSNEQFFGPGTRLTVL.

This chain links TRBV5-4 with TRBJ1-2; a weak D match, TRBD1 (5 bases). Germline V gene lookup returns CDR1 SGHNT and CDR2 YYREEE (reference sequence). This CDR3 is 15 amino acids long. The germline V and J ends were trimmed by 0 bases and 6 bases, with 15 bases remaining between them. CDR3 in amino acids: CASSLGSRGADGYTF. In DNA, the CDR3 is TGTGCCAGCAGCTTGGGAAGTCGAGGGGCGGATGGCTACACCTTC.